This entry lists 27 T cell receptor beta chains sequenced from one sample in a study of T cells in localized non-small cell lung cancer. Produced via immunoSEQ multiplex PCR; TCRdb's table is partial and in-frame only. The profile shows 25,000 to 35,000 clones, around 90% of them singletons. The starting material was peripheral blood, obtained before any cancer treatment. The origin of the receptors is a female donor older than 55 with stage I lung adenocarcinoma.

J is TRBJ1-4 and V is TRBV5-1; TRBD1 aligns across 7 bases. CDR3 size: 14 residues. V lost 4 bases to trimming and J lost 3 bases; unmatched junction nucleotides: 3. CDR1 and CDR2 from the germline V gene are SGHRS and YFSETQ. The CDR3 coding sequence is TGCGCCAGCAGCCCGGGACAGCCTAATGAAAAACTGTTTTTT. Protein sequence: CASSPGQPNEKLFF. Complete variable domain (other parts from reference TRBV5-1 and TRBJ1-4): KAGVTQTPRYLIKTRGQQVTLSCSPISGHRSVSWYQQTPGQGLQFLFEYFSETQRNKGNFPGRFSGRQFSNSRSEMNVSTLELGDSALYLCASSPGQPNEKLFFGSGTQLSVL.

V usage is TRBV12-5 and J usage is TRBJ1-5; a weak D match, TRBD1 (6 bases). CDR1 LGHNT and CDR2 FRNRAP come from the germline V gene. The CDR3 sequence is 15 residues long. The germline V and J ends were trimmed by 5 bases and 4 bases, with 15 bases remaining between them. CDR3 bases: TGTGCTAGTGGTATACAGGGAGGGCTAAATCAGCCCCAGCATTTT. It is translated as CASGIQGGLNQPQHF. Supplemented by reference TRBV12-5 and TRBJ1-5, the full variable domain reads DARVTQTPRHKVTEMGQEVTMRCQPILGHNTVFWYRQTMMQGLELLAYFRNRAPLDDSGMPKDRFSAEMPDATLATLKIQPSEPRDSAVYFCASGIQGGLNQPQHFGDGTRLSIL.

There are a few counts of this clone. V is TRBV30 and J is TRBJ1-1; D is unclear. This CDR3 has 12 residues. Germline CDR1 and CDR2: GTSNPN and SVGIG (reference sequence). Trimming took off 5 bases at V and 0 bases at J, with 7 bases between the two ends. The CDR3 nucleotides are TGTGCCTGGGACAACATGAACACTGAAGCTTTCTTT. Protein product: CAWDNMNTEAFF.

The chain recombines TRBV15 with TRBJ2-2, with TRBD2 matching over 7 bases. Germline CDR1 LNHNV, CDR2 YYDKDF (reference sequence). Trimming cost V 0 bases and J 0 bases; bases outside gene matches: 4. CDR3 length: 17 residues. The CDR3 bases are TGTGCCACCAGCAGAGATTGGGAGGGTTCGAACACCGGGGAGCTGTTTTTT. It specifies CATSRDWEGSNTGELFF.

V is TRBV28 and J is TRBJ2-1, with D possibly being TRBD1 or TRBD2 (5 bases each). V was trimmed by 5 bases and J by 1 base, leaving 15 bases between them. The CDR3 spans 16 residues. Looked up from germline, CDR1 is MDHEN and CDR2 is SYDVKM. The CDR3 DNA reads as TGTGCCAGCAGTACCGGGACGGCCCTGTCCTACAATGAGCAGTTCTTC. Translation: CASSTGTALSYNEQFF. Supplemented by reference TRBV28 and TRBJ2-1, the full variable domain reads DVKVTQSSRYLVKRTGEKVFLECVQDMDHENMFWYRQDPGLGLRLIYFSYDVKMKEKGDIPEGYSVSREKKERFSLILESASTNQTSMYLCASSTGTALSYNEQFFGPGTRLTVL.

The chain couples TRBV2 to TRBJ1-5; tentatively, D is TRBD1 (5 bases). Germline CDR1 SNHLY, CDR2 FYNNEI. V was shortened by 6 bases and J by 2 bases, with 11 bases between the two germline ends. CDR3 size: 14 residues. DNA for the CDR3: TGTGCCAGCAGCAGGGAGGGTGGCAATCAGCCCCAGCATTTT. The encoded protein is CASSREGGNQPQHF.

V usage is TRBV4-2 and J usage is TRBJ2-1; TRBD2 is a possible D gene (5 bases). The CDR3 runs to 16 residues. The V end lost 3 bases, the J end lost 3 bases, and 15 bases lay between the germline ends. From germline, CDR1 is LGHNA and CDR2 YNFKEQ. CDR3 in DNA: TGTGCCAGCAGCCACTCGCGGGTGGGAGACTACAATGAGCAGTTCTTC. As protein: CASSHSRVGDYNEQFF.

This rearrangement joins TRBV4-1 to TRBJ1-1; 8 bases match TRBD1. V was pared by 1 base and J by 5 bases, with 12 bases of the junction left unmatched. CDR1 and CDR2 from the germline V gene are MGHRA and YSYEKL. The CDR3 has 17 residues. CDR3 coding DNA: TGCGCCAGCAGCCAAGTCCTAGAACAGGGGGTTGGGACTGAAGCTTTCTTT. Amino acids: CASSQVLEQGVGTEAFF.

This clone was seen just once. V and J are TRBV28 and TRBJ2-2, with 8 bases matching TRBD2. The trim removed 7 bases at V and 5 bases at J, leaving 9 bases unmatched. The CDR3 is made up of 15 amino acids. Germline CDR1 is MDHEN and CDR2 is SYDVKM. The CDR3: CASTPGGVGTGELFF. For the CDR3, the DNA is TGTGCCAGCACCCCGGGGGGGGTAGGGACCGGGGAGCTGTTTTTT.

The gene calls are TRBV7-2 and TRBJ1-1; D remains ambiguous. The CDR3 is made up of 12 amino acids. Per germline, CDR1 SGHTA and CDR2 FQGNSA. Between the trimmed V and J ends, which lost 5 bases and 5 bases, there was a span of 9 bases. The CDR3 is CASSLTWTEAFF. DNA of the CDR3: TGTGCCAGCAGCCTTACATGGACTGAAGCTTTCTTT.

This clone was observed once. The chain links TRBV15 to TRBJ1-3; no clear D. CDR1 and CDR2 from the germline V gene are LNHNV and YYDKDF (reference sequence). The CDR3 has 14 residues. The germline V and J ends were trimmed by 1 base and 0 bases, with 4 bases remaining between them. The CDR3 spells CATSRGNSGNTIYF. As DNA, the CDR3 is TGTGCCACCAGCAGAGGGAACTCTGGAAACACCATATATTTT.

V usage is TRBV5-1 and J usage is TRBJ1-4; 12 positions match TRBD1. The CDR3 is 15 residues long. From germline, CDR1 is SGHRS and CDR2 YFSETQ. J was trimmed by 8 bases and V by 4 bases; bases with no gene match: 6. The CDR3 is CASSRGQGAREKLFF. The CDR3 nucleotides read TGCGCCAGCAGCCGGGGACAGGGGGCACGGGAAAAACTGTTTTTT.

The chain employs TRBV6-1 and TRBJ1-2, with TRBD1 as a possible D gene (5 bases). Germline CDR1 MNHNS, CDR2 SASEGT. The CDR3 has 13 amino acids. V lost 3 bases to trimming and J lost 6 bases, with 11 bases between them. The CDR3, as DNA: TGTGCCAGCAGTGAGGGGCGGTGGGATGGCTACACCTTC. Amino acid sequence: CASSEGRWDGYTF.

The gene calls are TRBV7-3 and TRBJ2-2; 9 bases agree with TRBD1. The CDR3 extends over 15 amino acids. The V gene end was trimmed by 4 bases and the J gene end by 7 bases; junction bases not matched to a gene: 7. The germline V gene has CDR1 SGHTA and CDR2 FQGTGA. Here the CDR3 reads CASSSGTGYGGELFF. CDR3 in DNA: TGTGCCAGCAGCTCGGGGACAGGGTACGGCGGGGAGCTGTTTTTT. The complete variable domain, with remaining parts taken from reference TRBV7-3 and TRBJ2-2, reads GAGVSQTPSNKVTEKGKYVELRCDPISGHTALYWYRQSLGQGPEFLIYFQGTGAADDSGLPNDRFFAVRPEGSVSTLKIQRTERGDSAVYLCASSSGTGYGGELFFGEGSRLTVL.

The rearrangement joins TRBV10-2 to TRBJ2-3; D unresolved. Trimming took off 4 bases at V and 7 bases at J, with 3 bases between the two ends. The length of the CDR3 is 10 residues. Germline CDR1 and CDR2: WSHSY and SAAADI. CDR3: CASSGNTQYF. CDR3 nucleotides: TGCGCCAGCAGTGGTAATACGCAGTATTTT.

The J gene is TRBJ1-3, the V gene TRBV7-9, with 7 bases fitting TRBD1. Germline CDR1 is SEHNR and CDR2 is FQNEAQ (reference sequence). The CDR3 totals 13 residues. Trimming cost V 5 bases and J 7 bases; bases outside gene matches: 5. In DNA form, the CDR3 reads TGTGCCAGCAGCGAAGACAGGGTTAACACCATATATTTT. Protein product: CASSEDRVNTIYF.

This chain connects TRBV10-2 to TRBJ2-7; D may correspond to TRBD1 or TRBD2 (5 bases each). CDR1 and CDR2 from the germline V gene are WSHSY and SAAADI. V dropped 1 base and J dropped 4 bases, with 14 bases sitting between them. This CDR3 has 15 amino acids. CDR3 loop: CASSEFQGEGYEQYF. The CDR3 bases are TGCGCCAGCAGTGAGTTTCAGGGAGAAGGGTACGAGCAGTACTTC.

J is TRBJ2-1 and V is TRBV19; TRBD2 matches at 12 bases. The CDR3 spans 18 residues. The germline V gene encodes CDR1 LNHDA and CDR2 SQIVND (reference sequence). The V and J ends lost 1 base and 0 bases, in that order; junction bases with no gene match: 4. The CDR3 region is CASSIVGTSGRSYNEQFF. In DNA, the CDR3 is TGTGCCAGTAGTATAGTTGGGACTAGCGGGCGCTCCTACAATGAGCAGTTCTTC.

This clone appeared a single time. The chain is built from TRBV27 and TRBJ2-7; the D is unclear. Germline CDR1 is MNHEY and CDR2 is SMNVEV (reference sequence). Trimming stripped 4 bases from V and 8 bases from J, with 18 bases between. The CDR3 contains 14 residues. CDR3 DNA sequence: TGTGCCAGCAGTTCGCAAATCCTAGGAGTCCAGCAGTACTTC. Its protein product is CASSSQILGVQQYF.

The genes are TRBV5-4 and TRBJ1-1; possibly TRBD1 for D (5 bases). CDR1 and CDR2 from the germline V gene are SGHNT and YYREEE (reference sequence). V shed 0 bases and J shed 3 bases, with 9 bases lying between them. This CDR3 comprises 14 residues. This CDR3 is CASSLALGDTEAFF. CDR3 DNA: TGTGCCAGCAGCTTGGCTCTAGGGGACACTGAAGCTTTCTTT. Supplemented by reference TRBV5-4 and TRBJ1-1, the full variable domain reads ETGVTQSPTHLIKTRGQQVTLRCSSQSGHNTVSWYQQALGQGPQFIFQYYREEENGRGNFPPRFSGLQFPNYSSELNVNALELDDSALYLCASSLALGDTEAFFGQGTRLTVV.

This chain links TRBV5-5 with TRBJ1-6; D gene ambiguous. Trimming took 5 bases from V and 0 from J, leaving 15 bases between them. The CDR3 extends over 17 amino acids. The germline CDR1 and CDR2 sequences are SGHKS and YYEKEE (reference sequence). CDR3 sequence (DNA): TGTGCCAGCAGTCCCCGAGGCCCGAGCTCCTATAATTCACCCCTCCACTTT. Its translation is CASSPRGPSSYNSPLHF. Combining the CDR3 with reference TRBV5-5 and TRBJ1-6 gives the whole variable domain DAGVTQSPTHLIKTRGQQVTLRCSPISGHKSVSWYQQVLGQGPQFIFQYYEKEERGRGNFPDRFSARQFPNYSSELNVNALLLGDSALYLCASSPRGPSSYNSPLHFGNGTRLTVT.

Only one count was recorded for this clone. The chain joins TRBV18 to TRBJ2-5; 10 bases map to TRBD2. The CDR3 is made up of 15 amino acids. Germline CDR1 and CDR2: KGHSH and LQKENI. After removal of 6 bases from V and 0 bases from J, the junction contained 4 bases not matched to a gene. CDR3 bases: TGTGCCAGCTCCCCCGGACTAGCGGACCAAGAGACCCAGTACTTC. It codes for CASSPGLADQETQYF.

The rearrangement links TRBV6-1 to TRBJ2-3; D is undetermined. This CDR3 spans 12 amino acids. The germline V gene has CDR1 MNHNS and CDR2 SASEGT. Trimming shortened V by 11 bases and J by 1 base, and 10 bases separated the two germline ends. The CDR3 protein is CAASVGTDTQYF. Written as DNA, the CDR3 is TGTGCCGCCAGCGTCGGCACAGATACGCAGTATTTT.

The chain joins TRBV5-6 to TRBJ2-3, with TRBD2 matching 10 bases. Per germline, CDR1 SGHDT and CDR2 YYEEEE. J was trimmed by 7 bases and V by 4 bases; bases with no gene match: 6. This CDR3 region has 14 residues. The CDR3 DNA is TGTGCCAGCAGCGGAGCGGGGGGGCTAAATACGCAGTATTTT. This encodes CASSGAGGLNTQYF.

The J gene is TRBJ2-7, the V gene TRBV19; D possibly matches TRBD1 or TRBD2 (6 bases each). Trimming left V 1 base short and J 1 base short, with 11 bases between. CDR3 size: 15 residues. Germline values: CDR1 LNHDA, CDR2 SQIVND (reference sequence). The CDR3 DNA reads as TGTGCCAGTAGTATAGGAGGAGGGGGTTCCTACGAGCAGTACTTC. Protein sequence: CASSIGGGGSYEQYF. The whole variable domain, remainder taken from reference TRBV19 and TRBJ2-7, is DGGITQSPKYLFRKEGQNVTLSCEQNLNHDAMYWYRQDPGQGLRLIYYSQIVNDFQKGDIAEGYSVSREKKESFPLTVTSAQKNPTAFYLCASSIGGGGSYEQYFGPGTRLTVT.

The chain links TRBV7-9 to TRBJ2-2; D remains ambiguous. Germline V gene sequence: CDR1 SEHNR, CDR2 FQNEAQ (reference sequence). V lost 1 base to trimming and J lost 4 bases, with 4 bases between them. This CDR3 has 13 residues. The CDR3 coding sequence is TGTGCCAGCAGCTTAGGGATCACCGGGGAGCTGTTTTTT. Translating gives CASSLGITGELFF.

This chain uses TRBV5-1 with TRBJ1-4, with unresolved D. The CDR3 sequence is 15 residues long. The ends were cut back, 5 bases at V and 5 bases at J, with 16 bases in the middle. Germline values: CDR1 SGHRS, CDR2 YFSETQ. CDR3 amino acids: CASRRGLRGNEKLFF. CDR3 coding DNA: TGCGCCAGCAGAAGAGGACTCCGTGGGAATGAAAAACTGTTTTTT.